The 3 T cell receptor beta chains listed next were all sequenced from one sample in a study of cytomegalovirus exposure and HLA in healthy donors. The PCR used 60 Vbeta and 13 Jbeta primers. The assay was immunoSEQ multiplex PCR, and TCRdb's table has in-frame clones only and misses some. Among over 150,000 clones listed, about 69% were seen once. Sequencing was performed on PBMCs. Source of these receptors: a man younger than 45 in good health and CMV-seropositive.

The chain joins TRBV5-1 to TRBJ2-2; 9 nucleotides match TRBD2. From germline, CDR1 is SGHRS and CDR2 YFSETQ. V lost 4 bases, J lost 1 base, and 8 bases stayed unmatched. The CDR3 is 17 residues long. In DNA form, the CDR3 reads TGCGCCAGCAGCCGGGGGACTAGCTTCTTGAACACCGGGGAGCTGTTTTTT. Protein product: CASSRGTSFLNTGELFF.

The chain recombines TRBV6-5 with TRBJ2-3, with TRBD1 matching 7 bases. Germline V gives CDR1 MNHEY, CDR2 SVGAGI. V was pared by 8 bases and J by 6 bases, with 8 bases of the junction left unmatched. CDR3 length equals 13 residues. CDR3 sequence: CASQTGTVDTQYF. The DNA of the CDR3 is TGTGCCAGCCAGACAGGGACCGTCGATACGCAGTATTTT.

The chain combines TRBV27 with TRBJ1-1; D is ambiguous. With 3 bases removed from V and 1 base from J, the gap between germline ends came to 6 bases. The CDR3 consists of 13 residues. Per the germline V gene, CDR1 is MNHEY and CDR2 is SMNVEV (reference sequence). As DNA, the CDR3 is TGTGCCAGCAGTTTTAACAGGAACACTGAAGCTTTCTTT. Residues: CASSFNRNTEAFF.